The rows below give T cell receptor beta chains drawn from one sample of a study of cytomegalovirus exposure and HLA in healthy donors. Generated by immunoSEQ multiplex PCR, the TCRdb table keeps only in-frame clones and is missing some. This sample has about 120,000 clones, with 60% to 80% found just once. Sequencing was performed on PBMCs. The source of these receptors is a human donor in good health. The CDR3 runs from the conserved cysteine through the conserved F or W. D genes are given only for firm matches. Clone size is given for some rows only: seen once, a few or many times, or a class if the clone is expanded.

V gene	clone size	J gene	D gene	CDR3 protein	CDR3 DNA
TRBV27	NA	TRBJ2-7	NA	CASTANLAFEQYF	TGTGCCAGCACCGCAAACCTAGCTTTCGAGCAGTACTTC
TRBV28	once	TRBJ2-1	TRBD1	CASFEPGQGPYNEQFF	TGTGCCAGCTTTGAGCCGGGACAGGGGCCCTACAATGAGCAGTTCTTC
TRBV4-2	NA	TRBJ2-1	NA	CASSLGTGQYNEQFF	TGTGCCAGCAGCCTCGGGACGGGACAATACAATGAGCAGTTCTTC
TRBV2	NA	TRBJ2-3	NA	CASSETLTSTDTQYF	TGTGCCAGCAGTGAAACCCTTACTAGCACAGATACGCAGTATTTT
TRBV7-2	few	TRBJ2-7	TRBD1	CASSLRQGLSYEQYF	TGTGCCAGCAGCTTGAGACAGGGCCTTTCCTACGAGCAGTACTTC
TRBV7-9	few	TRBJ1-4	NA	CASSLDGGLLMGKLFF	TGTGCCAGCAGCTTAGATGGGGGCCTCCTAATGGGTAAACTGTTTTTT
TRBV5-6	NA	TRBJ1-4	TRBD1	CASSGGGTDRQNYEKLFF	TGTGCCAGCAGCGGAGGAGGGACAGATAGACAAAATTATGAAAAACTGTTTTTT
TRBV5-1	NA	TRBJ1-1	NA	CASSQQGGTEAFF	TGCGCCAGCAGCCAACAGGGCGGCACTGAAGCTTTCTTT
TRBV28	NA	TRBJ2-7	NA	CASSLDGSSYEQYF	TGTGCCAGCAGTCTAGACGGTAGCTCCTACGAGCAGTACTTC
TRBV6-5	NA	TRBJ1-5	TRBD1	CASSYNRGRPQHF	TGTGCCAGCAGTTACAACAGGGGACGGCCCCAGCATTTT
TRBV13	NA	TRBJ2-5	TRBD2	CASSFWGLAGIETQYF	TGTGCCAGCAGCTTTTGGGGACTAGCGGGAATAGAGACCCAGTACTTC
TRBV6-1	NA	TRBJ1-2	NA	CASSPEGTGSYGYTF	TGTGCCAGCAGCCCCGAAGGTACGGGGAGCTATGGCTACACCTTC
TRBV30	few	TRBJ1-1	NA	CALAPAGLEAFF	TGTGCGCTGGCTCCCGCGGGGCTTGAAGCTTTCTTT
TRBV27	NA	TRBJ1-5	NA	CASSFSGGPQHF	TGTGCCAGCAGTTTCTCGGGGGGGCCCCAGCATTTT
TRBV5-5	NA	TRBJ1-1	TRBD1	CASSLDRFGWDRGNTEAFF	TGTGCCAGCAGCTTGGATCGATTCGGCTGGGACAGGGGGAACACTGAAGCTTTCTTT
TRBV4-3	once	TRBJ2-6	TRBD2	CASSQLPTSGGMAGANVLTF	TGCGCCAGCAGCCAACTACCGACTAGCGGGGGAATGGCTGGGGCCAACGTCCTGACTTTC
TRBV5-1	once	TRBJ2-2	TRBD2	CASSLGLAANTGELFF	TGCGCCAGCAGCTTGGGGCTAGCGGCGAACACCGGGGAGCTGTTTTTT
TRBV10-3	NA	TRBJ2-1	NA	CAIAISYNEQFF	TGTGCCATCGCTATCTCCTACAATGAGCAGTTCTTC
TRBV27	NA	TRBJ2-1	TRBD2	CASSLGTSGNDEQFF	TGTGCCAGCAGTTTGGGGACTAGCGGGAACGATGAGCAGTTCTTC
TRBV7-2	NA	TRBJ2-7	NA	CASTLVSGSYEQYF	TGTGCCAGCACCCTAGTGAGCGGCTCCTACGAGCAGTACTTC
TRBV28	NA	TRBJ1-1	TRBD1	CASSLLTGGTTEAFF	TGTGCCAGCAGTTTATTAACAGGGGGGACCACTGAAGCTTTCTTT
TRBV25-1	NA	TRBJ2-7	NA	CASSPSNRFRYEQYF	TGTGCCAGCAGCCCCTCGAACAGGTTCCGCTACGAGCAGTACTTC
TRBV5-1	NA	TRBJ1-3	TRBD1	CASSLGAGTGLYF	TGCGCCAGCAGCTTGGGGGCCGGGACAGGTCTATATTTT
TRBV27	NA	TRBJ2-1	NA	CASSLGGLGSYNEQFF	TGTGCCAGCAGTTTAGGGGGGTTGGGTTCCTACAATGAGCAGTTCTTC
TRBV7-2	few	TRBJ2-7	TRBD2	CASSFKLREGRVYEQYF	TGTGCCAGCAGCTTCAAGCTTAGGGAGGGACGGGTCTACGAGCAGTACTTC
TRBV10-3	once	TRBJ2-7	TRBD1	CAINDRGSIDEQYF	TGTGCCATCAATGACAGGGGATCGATCGACGAGCAGTACTTC
TRBV2	NA	TRBJ2-5	NA	CASSAPRGGGETQYF	TGTGCCAGCAGTGCTCCCCGAGGGGGTGGGGAGACCCAGTACTTC
TRBV4-1	NA	TRBJ2-7	TRBD1	CASSQTLQGADEQYF	TGCGCCAGCAGCCAAACGCTACAGGGGGCGGACGAGCAGTACTTC
TRBV7-2	NA	TRBJ2-3	NA	CASSPRRGGTTDTQYF	TGTGCCAGCAGCCCTAGGAGAGGCGGAACAACAGATACGCAGTATTTT